A selection of T cell receptor beta chains follows, all from one sample in a study of T cell responses to AZD1222 COVID-19 vaccine. Profiled with immunoSEQ multiplex PCR; TCRdb holds only in-frame clones, not every one. The sample gives approximately 170,000 clones, 87% of which show up once; approximately 0.97% is in the top ten. The specimen was peripheral blood, collected 28 days after the second AZD1222 dose. These receptor sequences come from an adult who received the AZD1222 COVID-19 vaccine. Both conserved end residues are part of each CDR3. Each record gives: D gene, J gene, clone size, V gene, CDR3 protein, CDR3 DNA. A D gene is named only where the DNA matches it firmly. Only part of the rows carry a size: once, few, many, or a class if the clone is expanded.

D gene: -; J gene: TRBJ2-5; clone size: -; V gene: TRBV6-1; CDR3 protein: CASSEALRGTRETQYF; CDR3 DNA: TGTGCCAGCAGTGAAGCGTTGAGAGGGACCCGGGAGACCCAGTACTTC
D gene: -; J gene: TRBJ1-2; clone size: -; V gene: TRBV3-1/TRBV3-2; CDR3 protein: CASSQQINYGYTF; CDR3 DNA: TGTGCCAGCAGCCAACAGATTAACTATGGCTACACCTTC
D gene: TRBD1; J gene: TRBJ1-5; clone size: -; V gene: TRBV6-5; CDR3 protein: CASSPTGGSNQPQHF; CDR3 DNA: TGTGCCAGCAGTCCAACAGGGGGCAGCAATCAGCCCCAGCATTTT
D gene: -; J gene: TRBJ2-7; clone size: -; V gene: TRBV4-2; CDR3 protein: CASSFPGQSSYEQYF; CDR3 DNA: TGTGCCAGCAGCTTCCCGGGGCAGAGCTCCTACGAGCAGTACTTC
D gene: -; J gene: TRBJ2-1; clone size: -; V gene: TRBV5-6; CDR3 protein: CASSLARAKSYNEQFF; CDR3 DNA: TGTGCCAGCAGCTTGGCCAGGGCGAAGTCCTACAATGAGCAGTTCTTC
D gene: -; J gene: TRBJ2-7; clone size: -; V gene: TRBV30; CDR3 protein: CAWSGGFEQYF; CDR3 DNA: TGTGCCTGGAGTGGGGGTTTCGAGCAGTACTTC
D gene: TRBD2; J gene: TRBJ2-3; clone size: -; V gene: TRBV6-4; CDR3 protein: CASSEERGGSNTQYF; CDR3 DNA: TGTGCCAGCAGTGAAGAGCGGGGGGGCTCAAATACGCAGTATTTT
D gene: -; J gene: TRBJ2-2; clone size: -; V gene: TRBV28; CDR3 protein: CASRPSALTSNTGELFF; CDR3 DNA: TGTGCCAGCAGGCCCTCTGCACTTACATCCAACACCGGGGAGCTGTTTTTT
D gene: -; J gene: TRBJ2-5; clone size: -; V gene: TRBV2; CDR3 protein: CAILKGETQYF; CDR3 DNA: TGTGCCATCCTCAAAGGCGAGACCCAGTACTTC
D gene: TRBD1; J gene: TRBJ2-3; clone size: -; V gene: TRBV19; CDR3 protein: CASRDRGRADTQYF; CDR3 DNA: TGTGCCAGTAGGGACAGGGGGCGGGCAGATACGCAGTATTTT
D gene: -; J gene: TRBJ2-1; clone size: -; V gene: TRBV1; CDR3 protein: CTSSQDRRGRDPYNEQFF; CDR3 DNA: TGCACCAGCAGCCAAGATCGGAGAGGAAGGGACCCCTACAATGAGCAGTTCTTC
D gene: -; J gene: TRBJ1-2; clone size: -; V gene: TRBV20-1; CDR3 protein: CSATTYGYTF; CDR3 DNA: TGCAGTGCCACAACCTATGGCTACACCTTC
D gene: TRBD2; J gene: TRBJ2-1; clone size: -; V gene: TRBV9; CDR3 protein: CASSATSVSSYNEQFF; CDR3 DNA: TGTGCCAGCAGCGCGACTAGCGTTAGCTCCTACAATGAGCAGTTCTTC
D gene: TRBD1; J gene: TRBJ1-1; clone size: -; V gene: TRBV5-6; CDR3 protein: CASSSEPGQFREAFF; CDR3 DNA: TGTGCCAGCAGTTCAGAACCGGGACAGTTTCGCGAAGCTTTCTTT
D gene: -; J gene: TRBJ1-3; clone size: -; V gene: TRBV7-8; CDR3 protein: CASSLVTVNSGNTIYF; CDR3 DNA: TGTGCCAGCAGCTTAGTTACGGTGAACTCTGGAAACACCATATATTTT
D gene: -; J gene: TRBJ2-3; clone size: -; V gene: TRBV28; CDR3 protein: CASRPPRASEDTQYF; CDR3 DNA: TGTGCCAGCAGGCCACCCCGGGCTAGCGAAGATACGCAGTATTTT
D gene: -; J gene: TRBJ2-5; clone size: -; V gene: TRBV6-6; CDR3 protein: CASQRKGGGTQYF; CDR3 DNA: TGTGCCAGCCAGAGGAAGGGTGGGGGGACCCAGTACTTC
D gene: TRBD2; J gene: TRBJ2-1; clone size: -; V gene: TRBV5-5; CDR3 protein: CASSSSGLSSYNEQFF; CDR3 DNA: TGTGCCAGCAGCTCTAGCGGTTTAAGCTCCTACAATGAGCAGTTCTTC
D gene: -; J gene: TRBJ2-1; clone size: -; V gene: TRBV10-3; CDR3 protein: CAIRGNNEQFF; CDR3 DNA: TGTGCCATCAGAGGGAATAATGAGCAGTTCTTC
D gene: -; J gene: TRBJ1-5; clone size: -; V gene: TRBV6-2/TRBV6-3; CDR3 protein: CASSHRSSNQPQHF; CDR3 DNA: TGTGCCAGCAGCCACAGATCTAGCAATCAGCCCCAGCATTTT
D gene: -; J gene: TRBJ1-1; clone size: -; V gene: TRBV2; CDR3 protein: CASSEALQLNTEAFF; CDR3 DNA: TGTGCCAGCAGTGAAGCGCTTCAATTGAACACTGAAGCTTTCTTT
D gene: -; J gene: TRBJ2-5; clone size: -; V gene: TRBV28; CDR3 protein: CASSLRPTKWETQYF; CDR3 DNA: TGTGCCAGCAGTTTAAGGCCTACCAAGTGGGAGACCCAGTACTTC
D gene: TRBD1; J gene: TRBJ1-1; clone size: once; V gene: TRBV29-1; CDR3 protein: CSVGQGSAFF; CDR3 DNA: TGCAGCGTGGGACAGGGTTCGGCTTTCTTT
D gene: TRBD1; J gene: TRBJ1-1; clone size: -; V gene: TRBV3-1/TRBV3-2; CDR3 protein: CASSHLPGQGYTEAFF; CDR3 DNA: TGTGCCAGCAGCCACCTTCCGGGACAGGGATACACTGAAGCTTTCTTT
D gene: -; J gene: TRBJ2-7; clone size: -; V gene: TRBV4-1; CDR3 protein: CASSQGLNGVREQYF; CDR3 DNA: TGCGCCAGCAGCCAAGGATTGAATGGGGTCCGCGAGCAGTACTTC
D gene: -; J gene: TRBJ1-3; clone size: -; V gene: TRBV30; CDR3 protein: CAWAISGNTIYF; CDR3 DNA: TGTGCCTGGGCGATCTCTGGAAACACCATATATTTT
D gene: -; J gene: TRBJ2-7; clone size: few; V gene: TRBV6-5; CDR3 protein: CASSSQLFTTEQYF; CDR3 DNA: TGTGCCAGCAGCTCTCAACTTTTTACGACGGAGCAGTACTTC
D gene: -; J gene: TRBJ2-1; clone size: -; V gene: TRBV7-2; CDR3 protein: CASSFGERWLTRANEQFF; CDR3 DNA: TGTGCCAGCAGCTTCGGAGAGAGGTGGCTAACTCGAGCAAATGAGCAGTTCTTC
D gene: TRBD1; J gene: TRBJ1-2; clone size: -; V gene: TRBV15; CDR3 protein: CATSRGQERGYTF; CDR3 DNA: TGTGCCACCAGCAGGGGACAGGAGCGAGGCTACACCTTC
D gene: -; J gene: TRBJ2-3; clone size: -; V gene: TRBV5-4; CDR3 protein: CASSWQRGITDTQYF; CDR3 DNA: TGTGCCAGCAGCTGGCAAAGGGGCATAACAGATACGCAGTATTTT
D gene: -; J gene: TRBJ2-3; clone size: -; V gene: TRBV11-2; CDR3 protein: CASSPSRADTQYF; CDR3 DNA: TGTGCCAGCAGCCCAAGCCGCGCAGATACGCAGTATTTT
D gene: TRBD1; J gene: TRBJ2-5; clone size: -; V gene: TRBV4-1; CDR3 protein: CASSFTGEGETQYF; CDR3 DNA: TGCGCCAGCAGCTTCACAGGGGAAGGAGAGACCCAGTACTTC
D gene: TRBD1; J gene: TRBJ1-5; clone size: -; V gene: TRBV19; CDR3 protein: CASSISHRGATQPQHF; CDR3 DNA: TGTGCCAGTAGTATATCTCACAGGGGAGCGACTCAGCCCCAGCATTTT
D gene: TRBD1; J gene: TRBJ1-6; clone size: -; V gene: TRBV4-3; CDR3 protein: CASSQGQGPRSSYNSPLHF; CDR3 DNA: TGCGCCAGCAGCCAAGGACAGGGCCCTAGGAGCTCCTATAATTCACCCCTCCACTTT
D gene: -; J gene: TRBJ1-2; clone size: -; V gene: TRBV10-2; CDR3 protein: CASSELGGDSRGYTF; CDR3 DNA: TGCGCCAGCAGTGAGTTGGGGGGAGACAGCCGTGGCTACACCTTC
D gene: -; J gene: TRBJ1-1; clone size: -; V gene: TRBV29-1; CDR3 protein: CSAPSRGADTEAFF; CDR3 DNA: TGCAGCGCTCCTTCACGGGGTGCGGACACTGAAGCTTTCTTT
D gene: -; J gene: TRBJ1-2; clone size: -; V gene: TRBV6-4; CDR3 protein: CASSEWGQNYGYTF; CDR3 DNA: TGTGCCAGCAGTGAGTGGGGGCAGAACTATGGCTACACCTTC
D gene: -; J gene: TRBJ2-2; clone size: -; V gene: TRBV6-1; CDR3 protein: CASSEALRQGAGELFF; CDR3 DNA: TGTGCCAGCAGTGAAGCGCTTCGGCAGGGCGCCGGGGAGCTGTTTTTT
D gene: -; J gene: TRBJ1-3; clone size: -; V gene: TRBV5-1; CDR3 protein: CASSLEGPGNTIYF; CDR3 DNA: TGCGCCAGCAGCTTGGAGGGACCTGGAAACACCATATATTTT
D gene: -; J gene: TRBJ2-5; clone size: -; V gene: TRBV1; CDR3 protein: CTSSQPPGGQETQYF; CDR3 DNA: TGCACCAGCAGCCAACCTCCGGGGGGGCAAGAGACCCAGTACTTC
D gene: -; J gene: TRBJ1-2; clone size: -; V gene: TRBV10-3; CDR3 protein: CATIEGNYGYTF; CDR3 DNA: TGTGCCACCATCGAGGGAAACTATGGCTACACCTTC